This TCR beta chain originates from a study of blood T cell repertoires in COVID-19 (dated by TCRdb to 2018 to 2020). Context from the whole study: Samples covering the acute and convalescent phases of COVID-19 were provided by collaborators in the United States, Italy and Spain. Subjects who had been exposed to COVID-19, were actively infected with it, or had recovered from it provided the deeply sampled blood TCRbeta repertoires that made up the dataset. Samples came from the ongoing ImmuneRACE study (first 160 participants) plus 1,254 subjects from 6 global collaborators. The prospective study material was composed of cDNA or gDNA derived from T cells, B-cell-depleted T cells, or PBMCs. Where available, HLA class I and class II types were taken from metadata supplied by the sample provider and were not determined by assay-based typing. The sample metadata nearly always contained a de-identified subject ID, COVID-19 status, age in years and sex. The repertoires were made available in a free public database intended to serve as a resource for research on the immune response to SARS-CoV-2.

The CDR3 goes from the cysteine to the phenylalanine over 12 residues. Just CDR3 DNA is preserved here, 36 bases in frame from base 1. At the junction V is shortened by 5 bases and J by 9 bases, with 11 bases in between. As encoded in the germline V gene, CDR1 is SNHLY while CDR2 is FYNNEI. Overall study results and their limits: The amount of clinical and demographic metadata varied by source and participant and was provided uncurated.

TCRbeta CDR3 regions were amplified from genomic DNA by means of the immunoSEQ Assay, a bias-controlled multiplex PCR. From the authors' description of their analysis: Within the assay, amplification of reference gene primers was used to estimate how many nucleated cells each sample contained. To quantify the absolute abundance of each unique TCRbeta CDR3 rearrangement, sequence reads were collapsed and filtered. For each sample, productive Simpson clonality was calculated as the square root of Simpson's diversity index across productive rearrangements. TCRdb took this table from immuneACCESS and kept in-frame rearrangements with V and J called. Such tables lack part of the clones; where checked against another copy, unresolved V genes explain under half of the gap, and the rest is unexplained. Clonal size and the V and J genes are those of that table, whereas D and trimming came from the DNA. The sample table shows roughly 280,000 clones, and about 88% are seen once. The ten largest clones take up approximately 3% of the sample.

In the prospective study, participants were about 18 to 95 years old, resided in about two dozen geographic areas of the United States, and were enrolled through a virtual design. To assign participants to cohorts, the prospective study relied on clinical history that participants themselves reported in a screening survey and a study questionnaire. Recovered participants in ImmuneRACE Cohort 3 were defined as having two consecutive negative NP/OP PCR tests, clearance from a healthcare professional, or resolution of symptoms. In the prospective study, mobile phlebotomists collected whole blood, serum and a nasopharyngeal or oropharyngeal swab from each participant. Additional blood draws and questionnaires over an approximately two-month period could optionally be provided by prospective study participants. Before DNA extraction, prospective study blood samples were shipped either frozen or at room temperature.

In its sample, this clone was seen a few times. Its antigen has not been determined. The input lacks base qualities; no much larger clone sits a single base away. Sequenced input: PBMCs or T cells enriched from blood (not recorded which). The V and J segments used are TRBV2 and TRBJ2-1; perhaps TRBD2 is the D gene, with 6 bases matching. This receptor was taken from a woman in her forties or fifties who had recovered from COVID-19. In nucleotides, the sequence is TGTGCCAGCAGTATTGGGGGGTTTGAGCAGTTCTTC. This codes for CASSIGGFEQFF.